This TCR beta chain appears in the sequencing data of a study of identical twins. V lost 5 bases and J lost 7, with 6 bases in between. The CDR3 totals 11 residues. Looked up from germline, CDR1 is MDHEN and CDR2 is SYDVKM. Each CDR3 protein is one row after TCRdb ran MiXCR on the 5' RACE reads. The data show 400,000 to 500,000 distinct CDR3 sequences, about 13% seen once. These sequences were also reported in another study, on yellow fever vaccine responses in identical twins.

Sample: CD4+ T cells sorted from blood. This clonotype originated in a woman between 18 and 29 years old in good health. The chain couples TRBV28 to TRBJ1-5; D ambiguous. CDR3 loop: CASSTRQPQHF. DNA for the CDR3: TGTGCCAGCAGTACAAGGCAGCCCCAGCATTTT.